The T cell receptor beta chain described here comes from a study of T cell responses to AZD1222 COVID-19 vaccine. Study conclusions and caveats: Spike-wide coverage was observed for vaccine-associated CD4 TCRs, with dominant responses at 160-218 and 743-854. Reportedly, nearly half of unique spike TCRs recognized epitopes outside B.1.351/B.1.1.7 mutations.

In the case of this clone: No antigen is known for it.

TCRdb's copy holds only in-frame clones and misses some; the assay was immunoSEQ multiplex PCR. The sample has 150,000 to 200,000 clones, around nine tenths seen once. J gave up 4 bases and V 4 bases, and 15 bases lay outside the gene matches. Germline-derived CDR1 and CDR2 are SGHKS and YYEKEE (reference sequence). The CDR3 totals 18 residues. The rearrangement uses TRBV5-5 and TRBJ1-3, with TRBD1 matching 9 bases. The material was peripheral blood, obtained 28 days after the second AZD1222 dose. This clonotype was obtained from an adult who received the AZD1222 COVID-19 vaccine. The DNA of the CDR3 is TGTGCCAGCAGCCGAGGGACAGGGAACCCAAAAGTGGGAAACACCATATATTTT. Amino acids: CASSRGTGNPKVGNTIYF. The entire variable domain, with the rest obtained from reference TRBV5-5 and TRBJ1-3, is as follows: DAGVTQSPTHLIKTRGQQVTLRCSPISGHKSVSWYQQVLGQGPQFIFQYYEKEERGRGNFPDRFSARQFPNYSSELNVNALLLGDSALYLCASSRGTGNPKVGNTIYFGEGSWLTVV.